The 30 T cell receptor beta chains below come from one sample, sequenced in a study of cytomegalovirus exposure and HLA in healthy donors. The PCR had 60 Vbeta and 13 Jbeta primers. The protocol was immunoSEQ multiplex PCR, while the TCRdb copy is restricted to in-frame clones and leaves out a portion. The sample contains 120,000 or so clones, 60% to 85% of which appear only once. Material for sequencing was PBMCs. These receptors all come from a woman between 35 and 50 years old in good health and CMV-seronegative.

The gene calls are TRBV5-8 and TRBJ2-7; 8 bases match TRBD1. The V and J ends lost 1 base and 3 bases, in that order; junction bases with no gene match: 3. Germline-derived CDR1 and CDR2 are SGHTS and YDEGEE. This CDR3 comprises 14 residues. CDR3 sequence: CASSLMGQVYEQYF. The CDR3 bases are TGTGCCAGCAGCTTGATGGGACAGGTCTACGAGCAGTACTTC.

This chain connects TRBV29-1 to TRBJ2-7; the D gene is possibly TRBD1 (5 bases). With 2 bases removed from V and 5 bases from J, the gap between germline ends came to 7 bases. The CDR3 contains 11 residues. Germline V CDR1 and CDR2: SQVTM, ANQGSEA. Here the CDR3 reads CSVEQGNEQYF. DNA for the CDR3: TGCAGCGTTGAACAGGGAAACGAGCAGTACTTC.

Regarding this clone: A junction end diverges from the germline sequence, so it may reflect a read error. J is TRBJ2-6 and V is TRBV7-6, with D tentatively TRBD1 (5 bases). Germline V CDR1 and CDR2: SGHVS, FNYEAQ. This CDR3 spans 14 amino acids. The CDR3 region is CASSPGSGANGLTF. CDR3 sequence (DNA): TGTGCCAGCAGCCCCGGAAGTGGGGCCAACGGCCTGACTTTC. The whole variable domain, remainder taken from reference TRBV7-6 and TRBJ2-6, is GAGVSQSPRYKVTKRGQDVALRCDPISGHVSLYWYRQALGQGPEFLTYFNYEAQQDKSGLPNDRFSAERPEGSISTLTIQRTEQRDSAMYRCASSPGSGANGLTFGAGSRLTVL.

The DNA for the CDR3 is TGTGCCAGCAGCTTAGGTGACAGGGCTAACTATGGCTACACCTTC. This codes for CASSLGDRANYGYTF. The J gene is TRBJ1-2, the V gene TRBV7-2, with 7 bases aligning to TRBD1. Germline-derived CDR1 and CDR2 are SGHTA and FQGNSA. Trimming removed 1 base from V and 0 bases from J; junction bases left unmatched: 2. The CDR3 is 15 residues long.

This sequence joins TRBV27 and TRBJ2-2; TRBD1 is a possible D gene (6 bases). Per germline, CDR1 MNHEY and CDR2 SMNVEV (reference sequence). The CDR3 runs to 17 residues. The ends were cut back, 4 bases at V and 3 bases at J, with 18 bases in the middle. The CDR3 region has the DNA TGTGCCAGCAGTTCTGACCGGGACAAGAGGTACACCGGGGAGCTGTTTTTT. Residues: CASSSDRDKRYTGELFF.

The CDR3 DNA sequence: TGTGCCAGCCGCACAGGGGACACTGGCTACACCTTC. It yields the protein CASRTGDTGYTF. This chain links TRBV28 with TRBJ1-2, with 7 bases identical to TRBD1. This CDR3 contains 12 residues. The J segment lost 7 bases and the V segment lost 8 bases, leaving 7 bases of the junction unmatched. Per the germline V gene, CDR1 is MDHEN and CDR2 is SYDVKM.

The chain links TRBV4-1 to TRBJ2-5, with 9 bases aligning to TRBD2. The length of the CDR3 is 17 residues. Germline lookup yields CDR1 MGHRA and CDR2 YSYEKL. J was trimmed by 0 bases and V by 0 bases; bases with no gene match: 5. The CDR3 nucleotides are TGCGCCAGCAGCCAAGATGGGCTAGCGGGACACCAAGAGACCCAGTACTTC. This translates into CASSQDGLAGHQETQYF.

V gene TRBV19 combines with J gene TRBJ1-2; D unclear. The V end lost 5 bases, the J end lost 4 bases, and 8 bases lay between the germline ends. This CDR3 is built from 12 residues. In germline, CDR1 is LNHDA, CDR2 SQIVND (reference sequence). For the CDR3, the DNA is TGTGCCAGTAGTCCAGGTACCTATGGCTACACCTTC. Its protein is CASSPGTYGYTF.

The chain combines TRBV18 with TRBJ2-1; a possible D gene is TRBD2 (7 bases). The germline V gene has CDR1 KGHSH and CDR2 LQKENI. The CDR3 consists of 15 residues. V was cut by 3 bases and J by 9 bases, with 18 bases left in between. The chain's CDR3 is CASSPGGGSTFEQFF. The CDR3 DNA sequence: TGTGCCAGCTCACCGGGGGGCGGGAGTACTTTTGAGCAGTTCTTC.

The gene calls are TRBV5-6 and TRBJ2-5; 10 bases line up with TRBD2. The J call may be incorrect, as the DNA end agrees better with TRBJ2-7. The CDR3 covers 15 residues. The germline V gene has CDR1 SGHDT and CDR2 YYEEEE. The CDR3 bases are TGTGCCAGCAGCACCGGGACTAGCGCCCCCTACGAGCAGTACTTC. Translation: CASSTGTSAPYEQYF.

J is TRBJ2-4 and V is TRBV5-6, with no clear D. The CDR3 totals 16 residues. V was clipped by 4 bases and J by 0 bases, with 14 bases between them. Germline CDR1 and CDR2: SGHDT and YYEEEE. CDR3 coding DNA: TGTGCCAGCAGCCGAGCGATTCGCACAGCCAAAAACATTCAGTACTTC. It translates to CASSRAIRTAKNIQYF. Full variable domain (remainder filled in from reference TRBV5-6 and TRBJ2-4): DAGVTQSPTHLIKTRGQQVTLRCSPKSGHDTVSWYQQALGQGPQFIFQYYEEEERQRGNFPDRFSGHQFPNYSSELNVNALLLGDSALYLCASSRAIRTAKNIQYFGAGTRLSVL.

Only a few counts were recorded for this clone. The chain combines TRBV7-9 with TRBJ1-6; D is perhaps TRBD1 (5 bases). Germline V lookup: CDR1 SEHNR, CDR2 FQNEAQ (reference sequence). The CDR3 has 15 residues. The germline V and J ends were trimmed by 8 bases and 7 bases, with 18 bases remaining between them. CDR3 loop: CASGTSREGNSPLHF. The CDR3 coding sequence is TGTGCCAGCGGAACCTCCAGGGAAGGAAATTCACCCCTCCACTTT.

The chain carries TRBV2 and TRBJ2-7; 12 nucleotides agree with TRBD2. CDR3 length: 13 amino acids. Unmatched junction bases numbered 7, after V lost 7 bases and J lost 9 bases. Germline loops: CDR1 SNHLY, CDR2 FYNNEI. The CDR3 DNA follows: TGTGCCAGCACTGTCGGACTAGCGGGGATGCAGTACTTC. This codes for CASTVGLAGMQYF.

This clone was recorded once. The chain uses TRBV5-1 and TRBJ2-3; 9 positions agree with TRBD2. The CDR3 length is 18 residues. Germline-derived CDR1 and CDR2 are SGHRS and YFSETQ. J lost 0 bases, V lost 3 bases, and 11 bases had no gene match. CDR3 sequence: CASSSPIIAGASTDTQYF. DNA for the CDR3: TGCGCCAGCAGCTCGCCTATTATAGCGGGAGCTAGCACAGATACGCAGTATTTT.

This sequence joins TRBV4-1 and TRBJ2-1; no clear D. The CDR3 consists of 16 residues. Looked up from germline, CDR1 is MGHRA and CDR2 is YSYEKL. The V and J ends lost 0 bases and 15 bases respectively, with 24 bases between them. CDR3 in amino acids: CASSQEGVGRIRVPFF. The DNA for the CDR3 is TGCGCCAGCAGCCAAGAAGGTGTAGGCCGAATTCGGGTACCGTTCTTC.

The V call is TRBV5-4, the J call TRBJ2-7, with a weak D call TRBD2 (6 bases). Trimming left V 2 bases short and J 3 bases short, with 12 bases between. The CDR3 runs to 14 residues. Germline CDR1 is SGHNT and CDR2 is YYREEE (reference sequence). This CDR3 reads CASSFGGPNYEQYF. The CDR3 DNA is TGTGCCAGCAGCTTCGGAGGGCCGAACTACGAGCAGTACTTC.

This chain joins TRBV19 and TRBJ2-7, with 14 bases aligning to TRBD2. With 8 bases clipped from V and 7 bases from J, the junction kept 13 bases outside the gene matches. Germline lookup yields CDR1 LNHDA and CDR2 SQIVND (reference sequence). This CDR3 region has 16 residues. CDR3 residues: CASCLSGGLAGGEQYF. CDR3 in DNA: TGTGCCAGTTGTCTCTCAGGCGGACTAGCGGGAGGTGAGCAGTACTTC.

This clone has just one count. The chain carries TRBV5-1 and TRBJ1-6; perhaps TRBD1 as D (5 bases). V lost 0 bases to trimming and J lost 7 bases, with 5 bases between them. There are 13 residues in the CDR3. Germline-derived CDR1 and CDR2 are SGHRS and YFSETQ. Here the CDR3 DNA reads TGCGCCAGCAGCTTGGGACAGAATTCACCCCTCCACTTT. Its protein is CASSLGQNSPLHF.

This rearrangement joins TRBV5-1 to TRBJ2-7, with a possible D match to TRBD2 (5 bases). Germline V lookup: CDR1 SGHRS, CDR2 YFSETQ. V was clipped by 1 base and J by 6 bases, with 11 bases between them. This CDR3 is built from 13 residues. As DNA, the CDR3 is TGCGCCAGCAGCTTGAGGGTTCTAGCCGAGCAGTACTTC. It encodes CASSLRVLAEQYF.

This clone has more than one count but fewer than ten. The rearrangement joins TRBV11-2 to TRBJ2-7, with D hard to call. Germline assignment: CDR1 SGHAT and CDR2 FQNNGV. CDR3 length equals 18 residues. Trimming shortened V by 0 bases and J by 0 bases, and 18 bases separated the two germline ends. Written as DNA, the CDR3 is TGTGCCAGCAGCTTAGATCGGGTGGGTACCATCCGCTCCTACGAGCAGTACTTC. This translates into CASSLDRVGTIRSYEQYF. Supplemented by reference TRBV11-2 and TRBJ2-7, the full variable domain reads EAGVAQSPRYKIIEKRQSVAFWCNPISGHATLYWYQQILGQGPKLLIQFQNNGVVDDSQLPKDRFSAERLKGVDSTLKIQPAKLEDSAVYLCASSLDRVGTIRSYEQYFGPGTRLTVT.

J is TRBJ2-2 and V is TRBV5-1; tentative D call: TRBD2 (5 bases). The CDR3 covers 11 residues. The germline V gene encodes CDR1 SGHRS and CDR2 YFSETQ. V shed 7 bases and J shed 8 bases, with 9 bases lying between them. The CDR3: CASQRAGELFF. CDR3 DNA: TGCGCCAGCCAGAGGGCGGGGGAGCTGTTTTTT.

V gene TRBV15 combines with J gene TRBJ1-1; a possible D gene is TRBD1 (5 bases). The CDR3 is 15 amino acids. V was clipped by 1 base and J by 0 bases, with 9 bases between them. The germline CDR1 and CDR2 sequences are LNHNV and YYDKDF (reference sequence). In DNA form, the CDR3 reads TGTGCCACCAGCAGAGGGGAGGGGATGAACACTGAAGCTTTCTTT. Translated, it gives CATSRGEGMNTEAFF.

The chain has TRBV9 and TRBJ2-1; 7 bases agree with TRBD2. CDR3 size: 15 residues. Trimming at V came to 0 bases and at J to 5 bases, leaving 5 bases not matched to a gene. From germline, CDR1 is SGDLS and CDR2 YYNGEE. Here the CDR3 reads CASSVAPSGHNEQFF. The CDR3 DNA sequence: TGTGCCAGCAGCGTAGCCCCTAGCGGACACAATGAGCAGTTCTTC.

The chain is built from TRBV7-2 and TRBJ2-5; 7 positions agree with TRBD2. The CDR3 is 14 amino acids. V lost 3 bases to trimming and J lost 3 bases; unmatched junction nucleotides: 4. Germline V gene lookup returns CDR1 SGHTA and CDR2 FQGNSA. The CDR3 DNA reads TGTGCCAGCAGCTTGGGAGGGACGAAAGAGACCCAGTACTTC. Residues: CASSLGGTKETQYF.

The chain couples TRBV5-1 to TRBJ2-2; a weak D match, TRBD1 (6 bases). Germline V CDR1 and CDR2: SGHRS, YFSETQ. CDR3 size: 14 residues. V lost 4 bases, J lost 6 bases, and 13 bases lay in between. CDR3 residues: CASSLQGEPGELFF. Written as DNA, the CDR3 is TGCGCCAGCAGCCTACAGGGTGAGCCCGGGGAGCTGTTTTTT.

The chain couples TRBV28 to TRBJ1-1; no clear D gene. V was pared by 2 bases and J by 11 bases, with 12 bases between. This CDR3 is 12 amino acids long. The germline V gene has CDR1 MDHEN and CDR2 SYDVKM. The CDR3 here is CASSLGGQPAFF. As DNA, the CDR3 is TGTGCCAGCAGTTTAGGAGGGCAGCCGGCTTTCTTT.

The V call is TRBV10-1, the J call TRBJ1-4; 8 bases match TRBD1. This CDR3 contains 19 residues. V trimming: 0 bases; J trimming: 6 bases; junction bases outside the gene matches: 15. Germline assignment: CDR1 WNHNN and CDR2 SYGVQD (reference sequence). DNA of the CDR3: TGCGCCAGCAGTGAGTCGTACAGGGGGGTCGACAGATCACATGAAAAACTGTTTTTT. Its protein is CASSESYRGVDRSHEKLFF.

The chain uses TRBV7-9 and TRBJ2-5, with D possibly TRBD1 on 6 matching bases. Germline loops: CDR1 SEHNR, CDR2 FQNEAQ (reference sequence). Trimming stripped 1 base from V and 3 bases from J, with 6 bases between. The CDR3 is 13 residues long. CDR3 nucleotides: TGTGCCAGCAGCTTAGGGGACAAAGAGACCCAGTACTTC. This sequence encodes CASSLGDKETQYF.

The gene calls are TRBV10-3 and TRBJ1-6, with D possibly TRBD1 on 6 matching bases. The CDR3 has 13 residues. Between the trimmed V and J ends, which lost 10 bases and 6 bases, there was a span of 13 bases. Germline-derived CDR1 and CDR2 are ENHRY and SYGVKD. For the CDR3, the DNA is TGTGCCACCACTGACAGGTTTAATTCACCCCTCCACTTT. Translating it yields CATTDRFNSPLHF.

V and J are TRBV27 and TRBJ1-2; TRBD1 matches at 9 bases. V shed 6 bases, J shed 7 bases, and the junction held 6 bases outside the gene matches. CDR1 is MNHEY and CDR2 is SMNVEV in the germline V gene (reference sequence). The CDR3 extends over 13 amino acids. The chain's CDR3 is CASRLQGAGGYTF. The CDR3 DNA follows: TGTGCCAGCAGGCTACAGGGGGCCGGTGGCTACACCTTC.